The 20 T cell receptor beta chains below were found in one sample sequenced in a study of cytomegalovirus exposure and HLA in healthy donors. A multiplex PCR was run with 60 Vbeta primers and 13 Jbeta primers. Using immunoSEQ multiplex PCR, the repertoire was profiled, and TCRdb retains in-frame clones only, with some absent. The sample has 130,000 to 150,000 clones, about 80% seen once. Sequenced material: PBMCs. These receptors were obtained from a woman aged 18-29 years in good health and CMV-seropositive.

V and J are TRBV30 and TRBJ1-5; D not resolved. Germline V gene sequence: CDR1 GTSNPN, CDR2 SVGIG (reference sequence). V was pared by 1 base and J by 3 bases, with 10 bases between. The CDR3 is 14 residues long. The CDR3 loop is CAWSDWEANQPQHF. The CDR3 DNA reads TGTGCCTGGAGTGATTGGGAGGCCAATCAGCCCCAGCATTTT.

The chain combines TRBV7-9 with TRBJ1-5; D is undetermined. Germline CDR1 reads SEHNR; CDR2 reads FQNEAQ (reference sequence). Trimming shortened V by 5 bases and J by 0 bases, and 8 bases separated the two germline ends. The CDR3 sequence is 14 residues long. The CDR3 bases are TGTGCCAGCAGCGCGACAAATAGCAATCAGCCCCAGCATTTT. This codes for CASSATNSNQPQHF.

The chain recombines TRBV5-1 with TRBJ2-5, with D possibly TRBD1 on 6 matching bases. Germline values: CDR1 SGHRS, CDR2 YFSETQ. The CDR3 runs to 14 residues. The V end lost 6 bases, the J end lost 10 bases, and 22 bases lay between the germline ends. The DNA of the CDR3 is TGCGCCAGCATGCAGGGGCCATCCCAAGGTGGCCAGTACTTC. Translation gives CASMQGPSQGGQYF.

This clone was found once. This chain joins TRBV18 and TRBJ1-6; D unresolved. V was pared by 3 bases and J by 8 bases, with 8 bases between. The CDR3 extends over 13 amino acids. Germline values: CDR1 KGHSH, CDR2 LQKENI. In DNA, the CDR3 is TGTGCCAGCTCACCTCCTAGCTATTCACCCCTCCACTTT. Residues: CASSPPSYSPLHF. Supplemented by reference TRBV18 and TRBJ1-6, the full variable domain reads NAGVMQNPRHLVRRRGQEARLRCSPMKGHSHVYWYRQLPEEGLKFMVYLQKENIIDESGMPKERFSAEFPKEGPSILRIQQVVRGDSAAYFCASSPPSYSPLHFGNGTRLTVT.

The rearrangement uses TRBV23-1 and TRBJ1-3; 7 bases match TRBD1. TRBV23-1 is reported as an ORF; its role is uncertain. The CDR3 consists of 18 residues. Trimming at V came to 8 bases and at J to 0 bases, leaving 16 bases not matched to a gene. CDR3 loop: CASSSEWGQFCSGNTIYF. The CDR3 DNA reads as TGCGCCAGCTCATCCGAGTGGGGACAGTTCTGCTCTGGAAACACCATATATTTT.

The V call is TRBV10-1, the J call TRBJ2-7, with D unclear. Germline CDR1 reads WNHNN; CDR2 reads SYGVQD (reference sequence). CDR3 length: 12 residues. V gave up 3 bases and J gave up 5 bases, with 8 bases separating them. In DNA form, the CDR3 reads TGCGCCAGCAGTGATTACCGAGACGAGCAGTACTTC. It yields the protein CASSDYRDEQYF.

V gene TRBV4-3 combines with J gene TRBJ2-2; the D is unclear. V was shortened by 1 base and J by 0 bases, with 9 bases between the two germline ends. From germline, CDR1 is LGHNA and CDR2 YSLEER. The CDR3 contains 16 residues. Written as DNA, the CDR3 is TGCGCCAGCAGCCAAGTAGGAGTGTCGAACACCGGGGAGCTGTTTTTT. Amino acid sequence: CASSQVGVSNTGELFF.

This clone was found a few times. The chain employs TRBV5-1 and TRBJ2-2, with a tentative D call TRBD1 (6 bases). The CDR3 sequence is 17 residues long. Trimming took off 2 bases at V and 5 bases at J, with 19 bases between the two ends. Germline CDR1 reads SGHRS; CDR2 reads YFSETQ. The CDR3 region is CASSLTTTGFGTGELFF. CDR3 DNA sequence: TGCGCCAGCAGCTTAACTACGACAGGTTTTGGTACCGGGGAGCTGTTTTTT.

This clone was found a few times. The V and J genes are TRBV19 and TRBJ2-3; TRBD2 matches 9 bases. V was pared by 6 bases and J by 3 bases, with 16 bases of the junction left unmatched. Germline CDR1 LNHDA, CDR2 SQIVND (reference sequence). The CDR3 has 18 amino acids. The CDR3, as DNA: TGTGCCAGTAGCCTCTTCGGGGCGGGGACTAGCACTACAGATACGCAGTATTTT. Translated: CASSLFGAGTSTTDTQYF.

The chain uses TRBV7-2 and TRBJ2-3; D not resolved. Germline CDR1 and CDR2: SGHTA and FQGNSA. The CDR3 sequence is 14 residues long. Trimming stripped 3 bases from V and 1 base from J, with 8 bases between. CDR3 bases: TGTGCCAGCAGCTTCACTGGTGGCACAGATACGCAGTATTTT. Encoded protein: CASSFTGGTDTQYF. The full variable domain, rest sourced from reference TRBV7-2 and TRBJ2-3, is GAGVSQSPSNKVTEKGKDVELRCDPISGHTALYWYRQSLGQGLEFLIYFQGNSAPDKSGLPSDRFSAERTGGSVSTLTIQRTQQEDSAVYLCASSFTGGTDTQYFGPGTRLTVL.

The chain links TRBV5-6 to TRBJ1-2; D gene ambiguous. Per germline, CDR1 SGHDT and CDR2 YYEEEE. Trimming pared 0 bases from V and 2 bases from J, leaving 5 bases between. This CDR3 has 13 amino acids. CDR3 bases: TGTGCCAGCAGCTTGGGAGGGAACTATGGCTACACCTTC. Amino acid sequence: CASSLGGNYGYTF.

This chain connects TRBV28 to TRBJ2-7, with D perhaps matching TRBD2 (5 bases). With 3 bases removed from V and 3 bases from J, the gap between germline ends came to 9 bases. CDR1 MDHEN and CDR2 SYDVKM come from the germline V gene. The length of the CDR3 is 13 residues. The CDR3 DNA reads TGTGCCAGCAGTTTCGGGGTCAGCTACGAGCAGTACTTC. It specifies CASSFGVSYEQYF.

This clone was found a few times. Other DNA sequences in the same sample also yield this CDR3. The chain carries TRBV19 and TRBJ1-1; 7 positions match TRBD1. The V and J ends lost 3 bases and 1 base, in that order; junction bases with no gene match: 2. The CDR3 runs to 14 residues. Germline loops: CDR1 LNHDA, CDR2 SQIVND (reference sequence). The CDR3 region is CASSIGTANTEAFF. In DNA form, the CDR3 reads TGTGCCAGTAGTATCGGGACAGCGAACACTGAAGCTTTCTTT. The full variable domain, with the rest looked up from reference TRBV19 and TRBJ1-1, is DGGITQSPKYLFRKEGQNVTLSCEQNLNHDAMYWYRQDPGQGLRLIYYSQIVNDFQKGDIAEGYSVSREKKESFPLTVTSAQKNPTAFYLCASSIGTANTEAFFGQGTRLTVV.

V is TRBV6-1 and J is TRBJ1-1, with a possible D match to TRBD1 (5 bases). V was clipped by 4 bases and J by 4 bases, with 13 bases between them. CDR3 size: 14 residues. Germline CDR1 is MNHNS and CDR2 is SASEGT. The CDR3 region has the DNA TGTGCCAGCAGTGTCCAGGCCGGGGGCACTGAAGCTTTCTTT. This codes for CASSVQAGGTEAFF.

In this sample, this clone turned up once. J is TRBJ2-5 and V is TRBV15; 9 positions match TRBD2. This CDR3 contains 14 residues. Looked up from germline, CDR1 is LNHNV and CDR2 is YYDKDF (reference sequence). With 1 base clipped from V and 8 bases from J, the junction kept 5 bases outside the gene matches. The CDR3 nucleotides are TGTGCCACCAGCAGAGTCGGCGGGGGGGGAACCCAGTACTTC. This sequence encodes CATSRVGGGGTQYF.

This rearrangement joins TRBV19 to TRBJ2-2, with 8 positions matching TRBD1. Per the germline V gene, CDR1 is LNHDA and CDR2 is SQIVND (reference sequence). J was trimmed by 0 bases and V by 7 bases; bases with no gene match: 4. The CDR3 runs to 15 residues. The chain's CDR3 is CASKLGQANTGELFF. Written as DNA, the CDR3 is TGTGCCAGTAAATTGGGACAGGCGAACACCGGGGAGCTGTTTTTT.

The CDR3 spells CASSKPTGNSPLHF. Here the CDR3 DNA reads TGTGCCAGCAGCAAGCCGACAGGGAATTCACCCCTCCACTTT. The chain uses TRBV6-5 and TRBJ1-6; 7 bases line up with TRBD1. The CDR3 is 14 amino acids. V shed 6 bases and J 7 bases; nucleotides not matched to a gene: 6. Germline CDR1 and CDR2: MNHEY and SVGAGI.

This clone was detected only a few times. The chain links TRBV7-2 to TRBJ1-2, with TRBD1 identical over 7 bases. Germline CDR1 and CDR2: SGHTA and FQGNSA. This CDR3 comprises 14 residues. Germline trimming cut 5 bases from V and 2 bases from J; bases unmatched to any gene: 5. The CDR3 nucleotides read TGTGCCAGCAGCCCCGCGACAGGGAACTATGGCTACACCTTC. Amino acid sequence: CASSPATGNYGYTF.

The CDR3 spells CASSPSLDRGGRHTEAFF. The CDR3 nucleotides read TGTGCCAGCAGTCCATCTCTAGACAGGGGAGGACGGCACACTGAAGCTTTCTTT. The rearrangement joins TRBV7-9 to TRBJ1-1; 8 bases fit TRBD1. The length of the CDR3 is 18 residues. V dropped 6 bases and J dropped 3; count of bases not matched to a gene: 18. Germline assignment: CDR1 SEHNR and CDR2 FQNEAQ (reference sequence).

The chain is built from TRBV5-1 and TRBJ2-7; 7 positions match TRBD1. The trim removed 4 bases at V and 5 bases at J, leaving 9 bases unmatched. Germline assignment: CDR1 SGHRS and CDR2 YFSETQ. The CDR3 covers 14 residues. CDR3 sequence reads: CASSTGEDRNEQYF. CDR3 DNA: TGCGCCAGCAGCACTGGAGAGGACAGGAACGAGCAGTACTTC.